This TCR beta chain was retrieved from a study of T cell responses to AZD1222 COVID-19 vaccine. Only in-frame clones appear in the TCRdb table, and some are missing; sequencing was by immunoSEQ multiplex PCR. The sample lists some 60,000 clones; 60% to 85% were seen once. A single count supports this clone. Its antigen is unknown. The sample has other DNA sequences that encode this CDR3 too. V lost 0 bases, J lost 0 bases, and 3 bases lay in between. The CDR3 sequence is 13 residues long. Germline V gene lookup returns CDR1 SGHKS and CDR2 YYEKEE (reference sequence). Study-wide points: Only six individuals given AZD1222 were seropositive at baseline. Possibly, clonal diversity was underestimated; donors were largely white British and included more females. An increase in Spike-specific TCR breadth and depth was observed after two AZD1222 doses. A reported finding is that nearly half of spike-specific TCRs target unmutated variant regions.

This TCR derives from an adult who received the AZD1222 COVID-19 vaccine. This chain joins TRBV5-5 and TRBJ1-1; unclear D gene. The sequencing used peripheral blood, collected 28 days after the second AZD1222 dose. CDR3 in DNA: TGTGCCAGCAGCTTGGGGGTGAACACTGAAGCTTTCTTT. Its translation is CASSLGVNTEAFF.